This note documents a single T cell receptor (beta chain) sequence. The sample comes from a study of blood T cell repertoires in COVID-19. The data were produced by immunoSEQ multiplex PCR, yet TCRdb's version contains in-frame clones alone and is incomplete. The sample shows just under 150,000 clones, approximately 87% of them seen only once. J was trimmed by 0 bases and V by 5 bases; bases with no gene match: 5. Germline assignment: CDR1 LNHNV and CDR2 YYDKDF (reference sequence). This CDR3 has 15 amino acids. The sample taken for sequencing was peripheral blood. The source of this sequence is a woman in her forties or fifties with active or convalescent COVID-19. V usage is TRBV15 and J usage is TRBJ2-3; 7 positions match TRBD1. The CDR3 sequence is CATSSRDSSTDTQYF. CDR3 bases: TGTGCCACCAGCTCACGGGACAGCAGCACAGATACGCAGTATTTT.